The rows below give T cell receptor beta chains drawn from one sample of a study of low-dose radiotherapy and immunotherapy resistance in tumors. TCRdb passed the reads through MiXCR, listing each CDR3 protein once. The table has around 36,000 distinct CDR3 sequences, about a third seen once. The starting material was PBMCs, obtained before treatment. All receptors derive from a male donor with gallbladder cancer. CDR3s include the opening cysteine and the closing phenylalanine or tryptophan. Each record gives: V gene, D gene, J gene, clone size, CDR3 protein, CDR3 DNA. The D gene is left open where the match is weak. The size of a clone is reported for some rows only, either as once, few or many, or as a class for expanded clones.

V: TRBV20-1; D: TRBD1; J: TRBJ2-1; size: -; CDR3: CSADTGASQWDEQFF; DNA: TGCAGTGCCGACACAGGGGCTAGCCAGTGGGATGAGCAGTTCTTC
V: TRBV18; D: -; J: TRBJ2-1; size: many; CDR3: CASSPGGRSSGDEQFF; DNA: TGTGCCAGCTCACCAGGGGGGCGGTCAAGTGGCGATGAGCAGTTCTTC
V: TRBV27; D: -; J: TRBJ2-2; size: few; CDR3: CASRTGRAGELFFF; DNA: -
V: TRBV24-1; D: -; J: TRBJ2-1; size: many; CDR3: CATSDWAAYNEQFF; DNA: TGTGCCACCAGTGATTGGGCAGCCTACAATGAGCAGTTCTTC
V: TRBV7-1; D: TRBD1; J: TRBJ2-7; size: once; CDR3: CASSRYRGEQYF; DNA: TGTGCCAGCAGCCGATACAGGGGCGAGCAGTACTTC
V: TRBV18; D: -; J: TRBJ2-7; size: once; CDR3: CASSPPRSGRTVFSYEQYF; DNA: TGTGCCAGCTCACCACCCCGATCTGGCAGGACAGTCTTCTCCTACGAGCAGTACTTC
V: TRBV5-1; D: -; J: TRBJ2-1; size: many; CDR3: CASSLAGYEQFF; DNA: TGCGCCAGCAGCTTGGCGGGGTATGAGCAGTTCTTC
V: TRBV19; D: -; J: TRBJ1-3; size: many; CDR3: CASRPILRWAWDTIYF; DNA: TGTGCCAGTAGGCCTATTTTGAGGTGGGCCTGGGACACCATATATTTT
V: TRBV7-9; D: TRBD1; J: TRBJ1-5; size: many; CDR3: CASCTGTGDLGNQPQHF; DNA: TGTGCCAGTTGTACCGGGACAGGGGATCTTGGCAATCAGCCCCAGCATTTT
V: TRBV24-1; D: -; J: TRBJ2-1; size: medium-sized; CDR3: CATSDWGSGSYNEQFF; DNA: TGTGCCACCAGTGATTGGGGCAGTGGCTCCTACAATGAGCAGTTCTTC
V: TRBV27; D: -; J: TRBJ2-1; size: few; CDR3: CASSLSGSGRANEQFF; DNA: TGTGCCAGCAGTTTATCGGGGAGCGGCAGGGCCAATGAGCAGTTCTTC
V: TRBV2; D: TRBD1; J: TRBJ1-5; size: many; CDR3: CASNSQHLGGQPQHF; DNA: TGTGCCAGCAACTCTCAGCACCTAGGGGGCCAGCCCCAGCATTTT
V: TRBV9; D: TRBD2; J: TRBJ2-3; size: many; CDR3: CASSVLLAGVDTQYF; DNA: TGTGCCAGCAGCGTGTTGTTAGCGGGAGTAGATACGCAGTATTTT
V: TRBV5-1; D: -; J: TRBJ2-7; size: many; CDR3: CASSLVAGADLFEQYF; DNA: TGTGCCAGCAGCTTGGTTGCGGGGGCCGACCTTTTCGAGCAGTACTTC
V: TRBV28; D: TRBD2; J: TRBJ2-1; size: -; CDR3: CASSSSGTSGNEQFF; DNA: TGTGCCAGCAGTTCATCCGGGACTAGCGGGAATGAGCAGTTCTTC
V: TRBV28; D: -; J: TRBJ2-1; size: medium-sized; CDR3: CASSFRVAIWSTNEQFF; DNA: TGTGCCAGCAGTTTTAGGGTGGCTATTTGGTCCACGAATGAGCAGTTCTTC
V: TRBV7-9; D: -; J: TRBJ1-1; size: many; CDR3: CASSMGTARNTEAFF; DNA: TGTGCCAGCAGCATGGGGACGGCAAGGAACACTGAAGCTTTCTTT
V: TRBV7-2; D: -; J: TRBJ1-5; size: many; CDR3: CASSLVSVGQPQHF; DNA: TGTGCCAGCAGCTTAGTTAGCGTGGGGCAGCCCCAGCATTTT
V: TRBV3-1; D: TRBD1; J: TRBJ1-4; size: -; CDR3: CASSAGTGGEKLFF; DNA: TGTGCCAGCAGCGCCGGGACAGGAGGCGAAAAACTGTTTTTT
V: TRBV20-1; D: -; J: TRBJ2-1; size: many; CDR3: CSATEVRNEQFF; DNA: TGCAGTGCTACGGAGGTGCGTAATGAGCAGTTCTTC
V: TRBV23-1; D: -; J: TRBJ2-7; size: many; CDR3: CASSQSSGQGDYEQYF; DNA: TGCGCCAGCAGTCAATCGTCGGGGCAGGGAGACTACGAGCAGTACTTC
V: TRBV6-2/TRBV6-3; D: TRBD1; J: TRBJ2-5; size: -; CDR3: CTIRQGGETQYF; DNA: TGTACCATACGACAGGGGGGAGAGACCCAGTACTTC
V: TRBV19; D: -; J: TRBJ2-1; size: many; CDR3: CASSIGGNNEQFF; DNA: TGTGCCAGTAGTATAGGCGGAAACAATGAGCAGTTCTTC
V: TRBV15; D: TRBD1; J: TRBJ2-7; size: few; CDR3: CATRERQGGSYEQYF; DNA: TGTGCCACCAGGGAAAGACAGGGCGGCTCCTACGAGCAGTACTTC
V: TRBV7-2; D: -; J: TRBJ2-5; size: many; CDR3: CASSFPGGAEAQYF; DNA: TGTGCCAGCAGCTTTCCAGGGGGGGCCGAGGCCCAGTACTTC
V: TRBV7-9; D: -; J: TRBJ2-1; size: many; CDR3: CASSPRTQYNEQFF; DNA: TGTGCCAGCAGCCCCCGGACACAATACAATGAGCAGTTCTTC
V: TRBV7-6; D: TRBD2; J: TRBJ2-1; size: once; CDR3: CASSIAGRVSNEQFF; DNA: TGTGCCAGCAGTATTGCGGGGAGGGTAAGCAATGAGCAGTTCTTC
V: TRBV7-7; D: -; J: TRBJ2-1; size: many; CDR3: CASSTGRGQNNEQFF; DNA: TGTGCCAGCAGCACTGGGCGGGGGCAGAACAATGAGCAGTTCTTC
V: TRBV29-1; D: -; J: TRBJ1-1; size: -; CDR3: CSVDSGMNTEAFF; DNA: TGCAGCGTTGATTCAGGGATGAACACTGAAGCTTTCTTT
V: TRBV28; D: -; J: TRBJ2-6; size: many; CDR3: CASTSWGGAGGSGANVLTF; DNA: TGTGCCAGCACCTCATGGGGGGGGGCAGGGGGCTCTGGGGCCAACGTCCTGACTTTC
V: TRBV12-3/TRBV12-4; D: -; J: TRBJ1-5; size: many; CDR3: CASSFRVDNQPQHF; DNA: TGTGCCAGCAGTTTCAGGGTTGACAATCAGCCCCAGCATTTT
V: TRBV10-2; D: TRBD2; J: TRBJ2-7; size: many; CDR3: CASSESELAGGPSYEQYF; DNA: TGCGCCAGCAGTGAGTCGGAACTAGCGGGAGGCCCCTCCTACGAGCAGTACTTC